This T cell receptor beta chain was sequenced in a study of blood T cell repertoires in COVID-19. Individuals aged about 18 to 100 years were recruited from fewer than 25 US areas. Original analysis: Cell counts per sample came from amplifying reference gene primers. Libraries were prepared by immunoSEQ multiplex PCR; TCRdb keeps only in-frame clonotypes and omits some of them. V and J calls plus clone size are reproduced from that table; the DNA served to infer D and trimming. The sample includes more than 450,000 clones, roughly nine tenths of them seen just once. The CDR3 is made up of 16 amino acids. Germline loops: CDR1 SGHNT, CDR2 YYREEE (reference sequence). V was clipped by 3 bases and J by 0 bases, with 13 bases between them.

This chain links TRBV5-4 with TRBJ2-1, with a weak D call TRBD2 (5 bases). This TCR was sampled from a woman aged 18-30 years who had recovered from COVID-19. Sequencing used PBMCs or T cells enriched from blood (not recorded which). CDR3 sequence reads: CASSSPGFSSYNEQFF. CDR3 DNA: TGTGCCAGCAGCTCCCCGGGATTCAGCTCCTACAATGAGCAGTTCTTC.